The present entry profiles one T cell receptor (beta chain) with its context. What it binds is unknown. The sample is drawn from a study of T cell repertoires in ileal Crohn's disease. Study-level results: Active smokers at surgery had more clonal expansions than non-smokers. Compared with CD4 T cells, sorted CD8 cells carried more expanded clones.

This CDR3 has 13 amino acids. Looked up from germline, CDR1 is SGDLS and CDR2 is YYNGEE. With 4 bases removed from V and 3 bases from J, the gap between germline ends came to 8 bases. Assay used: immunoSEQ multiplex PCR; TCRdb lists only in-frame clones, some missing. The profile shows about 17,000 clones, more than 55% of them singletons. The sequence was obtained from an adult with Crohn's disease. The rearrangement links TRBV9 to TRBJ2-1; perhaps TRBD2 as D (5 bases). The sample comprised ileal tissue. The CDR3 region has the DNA TGTGCCAGCAGCATCCGGGACTACAATGAGCAGTTCTTC. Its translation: CASSIRDYNEQFF.